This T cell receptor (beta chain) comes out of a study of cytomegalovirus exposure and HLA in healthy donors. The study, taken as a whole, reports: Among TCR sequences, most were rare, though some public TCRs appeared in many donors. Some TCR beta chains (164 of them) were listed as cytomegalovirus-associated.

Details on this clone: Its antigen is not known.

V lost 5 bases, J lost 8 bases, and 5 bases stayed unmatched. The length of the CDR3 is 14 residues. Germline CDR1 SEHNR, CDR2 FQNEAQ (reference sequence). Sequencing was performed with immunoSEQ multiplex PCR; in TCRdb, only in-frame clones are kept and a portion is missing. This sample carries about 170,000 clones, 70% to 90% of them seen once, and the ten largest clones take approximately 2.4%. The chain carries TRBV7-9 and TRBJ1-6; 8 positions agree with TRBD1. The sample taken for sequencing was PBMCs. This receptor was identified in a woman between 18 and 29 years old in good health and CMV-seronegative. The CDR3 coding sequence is TGTGCCAGCAGCGGACAGGGACGGGATTCACCCCTCCACTTT. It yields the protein CASSGQGRDSPLHF.